Presented here are 21 T cell receptor beta chains from one specimen sequenced in a study of T cells expressing NK-cell markers (dated by TCRdb to 2018 to 2020). Library preparation employed 5' RACE. The run used an Illumina HiSeq 2000. Once TCRdb had reprocessed the reads, it stored one entry per CDR3 protein sequence and supplied no DNA. In this sample's table one finds 150,000 to 180,000 distinct CDR3 sequences. 37% of the sample comes from the top ten. Sequencing was carried out using blood T cells: a sorted CD56 or NKG2C T cell subset, CD4+ or CD8+ T cells, or bulk PBMC T cells (not recorded which). The origin of the receptors is a woman between 45 and 60 years old in good health. Donor details come from another sample of the same person, matched by shared clones.

The rearrangement links TRBV7-8 to TRBJ2-2. Germline values: CDR1 SGHVS, CDR2 FQNEAQ. This CDR3 is built from 16 residues. The CDR3 protein is CASSSPGQGDTGELFF.

The chain is built from TRBV7-9 and TRBJ1-5. The CDR3 consists of 12 residues. The germline V gene encodes CDR1 SEHNR and CDR2 FQNEAQ (reference sequence). The chain's CDR3 is CASSLGGWPQHF.

The gene calls are TRBV7-8 and TRBJ2-7; TCRdb's D call, TRBD1, is unchecked because there is no DNA. Germline assignment: CDR1 SGHVS and CDR2 FQNEAQ. The CDR3 contains 15 residues. The CDR3 loop reads CASSLLPVGAAEQYF.

CDR3 in amino acids: CARETGTHFTGELFF. The chain uses TRBV9 and TRBJ2-2; the D call from TCRdb, TRBD1, cannot be confirmed without DNA. Germline V gene lookup returns CDR1 SGDLS and CDR2 YYNGEE. This CDR3 contains 15 residues.

The rearrangement uses TRBV20-1 and TRBJ2-1; TCRdb designates TRBD2, a call that cannot be tested without DNA. Germline V gene data show CDR1 as DFQATT and CDR2 as SNEGSKA (reference sequence). The length of the CDR3 is 16 residues. This CDR3 is CSARDISAGEFNEQFF.

The genes are TRBV7-9 and TRBJ1-1; the D call of TRBD1 rests on TCRdb alone, since no DNA is present to check it. Per germline, CDR1 SEHNR and CDR2 FQNEAQ (reference sequence). This CDR3 has 16 residues. The CDR3 reads CASSVLGPQGNTEAFF.

The rearrangement uses TRBV5-1 and TRBJ2-1; the TCRdb call, TRBD2, lacks DNA for checking. Looked up from germline, CDR1 is SGHRS and CDR2 is YFSETQ. The CDR3 has 17 residues. The CDR3 spells CASSLSVGGRYYNEQFF.

The genes are TRBV27 and TRBJ2-1; lacking DNA, the TRBD2 call made by TCRdb goes unchecked. Germline V gene lookup returns CDR1 MNHEY and CDR2 SMNVEV (reference sequence). This CDR3 spans 12 amino acids. The CDR3 is CASSALDYLPFF.

The chain combines TRBV6-6 with TRBJ1-1; TCRdb returns TRBD1, unconfirmable since there is no DNA. The CDR3 has 14 amino acids. Germline V gene sequence: CDR1 MNHNY, CDR2 SVGAGI (reference sequence). The CDR3 spells CASSSRTGGTEAFF.

The chain uses TRBV7-9 and TRBJ1-1; TCRdb lists TRBD1, though no DNA is available to test this call. The CDR3 is 13 residues long. CDR1 SEHNR and CDR2 FQNEAQ come from the germline V gene (reference sequence). The CDR3: CASSPTGNPEAFF.

V and J are TRBV5-4 and TRBJ2-3. This CDR3 has 14 amino acids. Germline V gene data show CDR1 as SGHNT and CDR2 as YYREEE (reference sequence). The CDR3 protein is CASSLRDYTDTQYF.

This chain's CDR3 is CATSTTGTSVYNEQFF. This chain uses TRBV24-1 with TRBJ2-1; TCRdb's D call, TRBD2, is unchecked because there is no DNA. The CDR3 length is 16 residues. Looked up from germline, CDR1 is KGHDR and CDR2 is SFDVKD.

This chain uses TRBV27 with TRBJ2-1; TCRdb's D gene call, TRBD1, goes unchecked for lack of DNA. CDR1 and CDR2 from the germline V gene are MNHEY and SMNVEV (reference sequence). This CDR3 is 16 amino acids long. The CDR3 loop is CASSFPLRGSYNEQFF.

The chain combines TRBV12-3 or TRBV12-4 with TRBJ2-7; TCRdb outputs TRBD2, but without DNA this stays unchecked. The CDR3 is 14 residues long. This chain's CDR3 is CASSPAGGPWEQYF.

V and J are TRBV7-9 and TRBJ1-2. The CDR3 sequence is 11 residues long. CDR1 is SEHNR and CDR2 is FQNEAQ in the germline V gene (reference sequence). CDR3 region: CASSSQYGYTF.

This sequence joins TRBV27 and TRBJ2-1; without DNA, the TCRdb call of TRBD2 cannot be checked. Germline loops: CDR1 MNHEY, CDR2 SMNVEV (reference sequence). This CDR3 spans 19 amino acids. The CDR3 sequence is CASSETGAGVAGVKNEQFF.

J is TRBJ2-2 and V is TRBV7-9; TCRdb lists TRBD2, though no DNA is available to test this call. Per germline, CDR1 SEHNR and CDR2 FQNEAQ (reference sequence). This CDR3 has 14 residues. CDR3 sequence: CASRGLAVSGELFF. The entire variable domain, with the rest obtained from reference TRBV7-9 and TRBJ2-2, is as follows: DTGVSQNPRHKITKRGQNVTFRCDPISEHNRLYWYRQTLGQGPEFLTYFQNEAQLEKSRLLSDRFSAERPKGSFSTLEIQRTEQGDSAMYLCASRGLAVSGELFFGEGSRLTVL.

The rearrangement links TRBV11-2 to TRBJ2-1; TCRdb proposes TRBD2, but this gene call is untestable without DNA. The CDR3 runs 16 residues. CDR1 and CDR2 (germline): SGHAT, FQNNGV. The CDR3 reads CASSLAVREGYNEQFF.

The CDR3 spells CASSVRDSQETQYF. The V and J genes are TRBV6-5 and TRBJ2-5; TCRdb picks TRBD2, but there is no DNA to check that call. From germline, CDR1 is MNHEY and CDR2 SVGAGI. CDR3 size: 14 residues.

This chain connects TRBV24-1 to TRBJ2-1. Germline CDR1 is KGHDR and CDR2 is SFDVKD. The CDR3 totals 15 residues. This CDR3 is CATSDTSDPYNEQFF.

The chain employs TRBV27 and TRBJ2-3; the D gene TCRdb calls, TRBD1, cannot be checked with no DNA. The CDR3 consists of 15 residues. In germline, CDR1 is MNHEY, CDR2 SMNVEV (reference sequence). The chain's CDR3 is CASSFIATRDQGQYF.